This TCR beta chain was observed in a study of lymphopenia after photon versus proton radiotherapy. Regarding the study as a whole: Only patients who died were analyzed for survival; proton advantage is unproven. A bigger post-nadir fall in TCR diversity correlated inversely with survival time in deceased patients. Proton therapy kept repertoires fairly stable, unlike photons, which gained effector/memory cells.

Points on this clone: What it binds is not known.

Clones were sequenced by immunoSEQ multiplex PCR, and TCRdb holds only the in-frame ones, with some missing. Of approximately 66,000 clones listed, approximately 84% are singletons. The CDR3 is made up of 13 amino acids. J was trimmed by 6 bases and V by 7 bases; bases with no gene match: 5. CDR1 and CDR2 from the germline V gene are SQVTM and ANQGSEA. The chain has TRBV29-1 and TRBJ1-4, with 10 nucleotides matching TRBD1. The material sequenced was peripheral blood, taken from a patient treated with photon-based radiotherapy. The origin of this receptor is a man aged 40-50 years with gastric cancer. CDR3 coding DNA: TGCAGCGCAACCGGGACAGGGGATGAAAAACTGTTTTTT. It yields the protein CSATGTGDEKLFF.